These 9 T cell receptor beta chains share one sample of origin, sequenced in a study of blood T cell repertoires in COVID-19. Clones were read by immunoSEQ multiplex PCR, and TCRdb kept only the in-frame ones, dropping some. This table has approximately 320,000 clones, around 85% appearing once. The sample consisted of peripheral blood. These TCRs come from a human donor in a cohort sampled during active COVID-19.

V and J are TRBV5-5 and TRBJ1-1; no firm D call. The germline gives CDR1 SGHKS, CDR2 YYEKEE (reference sequence). Trimming pared 0 bases from V and 2 bases from J, leaving 17 bases between. There are 17 residues in the CDR3. DNA for the CDR3: TGTGCCAGCAGCTTGGGGGCAGGCCTTCTACTCAACACTGAAGCTTTCTTT. This codes for CASSLGAGLLLNTEAFF.

The chain uses TRBV2 and TRBJ2-2, with TRBD2 identical over 10 bases. Germline values: CDR1 SNHLY, CDR2 FYNNEI. Germline trimming cut 4 bases from V and 5 bases from J; bases unmatched to any gene: 13. CDR3 length: 18 residues. For the CDR3, the DNA is TGTGCCAGCAGTGGGGACAGGCAGCGGGGGGGCCGTACCGGGGAGCTGTTTTTT. Translation: CASSGDRQRGGRTGELFF.

The V and J genes are TRBV6-1 and TRBJ1-2, with D unclear. Per germline, CDR1 MNHNS and CDR2 SASEGT. This CDR3 comprises 17 residues. Trimming took 2 bases from V and 0 from J, leaving 16 bases between them. The CDR3 protein is CASSESRLEGANYGYTF. In DNA form, the CDR3 reads TGTGCCAGCAGTGAATCTCGGTTGGAGGGCGCTAACTATGGCTACACCTTC.

The chain uses TRBV27 and TRBJ1-1; D not certain. Looked up from germline, CDR1 is MNHEY and CDR2 is SMNVEV (reference sequence). This CDR3 contains 11 residues. The V end lost 8 bases, the J end lost 7 bases, and 11 bases lay between the germline ends. This chain's CDR3 is CASGGRGEAFF. The CDR3 bases are TGTGCCAGCGGAGGTAGAGGTGAAGCTTTCTTT.

The chain carries TRBV6-1 and TRBJ2-2; 9 bases are a match to TRBD2. Germline V lookup: CDR1 MNHNS, CDR2 SASEGT. V shed 3 bases and J 6 bases; nucleotides not matched to a gene: 11. The CDR3 is made up of 17 amino acids. The chain's CDR3 is CASSEPHSGGISGELFF. The CDR3 DNA follows: TGTGCCAGCAGTGAGCCCCATAGCGGGGGTATCTCCGGGGAGCTGTTTTTT.

V usage is TRBV3-1 (or the pseudogene TRBV3-2) and J usage is TRBJ2-1, with TRBD1 matching 8 bases. J lost 8 bases, V lost 7 bases, and 13 bases had no gene match. Germline CDR1 LGHDT, CDR2 YNNKEL (reference sequence). The CDR3 has 15 amino acids. CDR3 bases: TGTGCCAGCACCCCTGAGACAGGGGTGATCGATGAGCAGTTCTTC. It specifies CASTPETGVIDEQFF.

The chain is built from TRBV11-3 and TRBJ2-2; maybe TRBD1 (5 bases). The V end lost 5 bases, the J end lost 0 bases, and 13 bases lay between the germline ends. Per germline, CDR1 SGHNT and CDR2 YENEEA. The CDR3 extends over 16 amino acids. The CDR3 DNA sequence: TGTGCCAGCAGCCACTCAGGGAAAGCGAACACCGGGGAGCTGTTTTTT. Translation gives CASSHSGKANTGELFF.

This clone was seen only once. The chain joins TRBV2 to TRBJ1-5; 7 bases are shared with TRBD1. V gave up 4 bases and J gave up 6 bases; unmatched junction bases: 9. The CDR3 loop spans 15 amino acids. Germline V lookup: CDR1 SNHLY, CDR2 FYNNEI. Here the CDR3 DNA reads TGTGCCAGCAGTGGATACAGGGGCGGTGGTCAGCCCCAGCATTTT. It yields the protein CASSGYRGGGQPQHF.

This clone was detected once. The genes are TRBV19 and TRBJ2-7; TRBD1 agrees at 10 bases. The V segment lost 5 bases and the J segment 2 bases; nucleotides outside the gene matches: 3. CDR3 size: 14 residues. Germline CDR1 and CDR2: LNHDA and SQIVND (reference sequence). CDR3 residues: CASSPGTGAYEQYF. The DNA for the CDR3 is TGTGCCAGTAGTCCCGGGACAGGGGCCTACGAGCAGTACTTC.